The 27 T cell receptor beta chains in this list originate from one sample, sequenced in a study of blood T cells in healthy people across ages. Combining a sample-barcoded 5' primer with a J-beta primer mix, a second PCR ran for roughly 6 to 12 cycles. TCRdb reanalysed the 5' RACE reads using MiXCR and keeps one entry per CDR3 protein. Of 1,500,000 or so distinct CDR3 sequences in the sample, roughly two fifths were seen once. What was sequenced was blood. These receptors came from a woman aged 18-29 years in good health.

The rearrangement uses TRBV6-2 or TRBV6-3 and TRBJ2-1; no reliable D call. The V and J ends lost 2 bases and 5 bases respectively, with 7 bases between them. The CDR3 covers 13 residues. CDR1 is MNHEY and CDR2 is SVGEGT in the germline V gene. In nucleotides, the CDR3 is TGTGCCAGCAGTTACCTGGTACACAATGAGCAGTTCTTC. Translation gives CASSYLVHNEQFF.

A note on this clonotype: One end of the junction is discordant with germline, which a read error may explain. The CDR3 region is CASSPNRAGDAQYF. The CDR3 DNA reads TGTGCCAGCAGCCCAAACAGGGCGGGAGATGCGCAGTATTTT. The V gene is TRBV7-9, the J gene TRBJ2-3; possibly TRBD2 for D (7 bases). The V gene's germline CDR1 is SEHNR and CDR2 FQNEAQ (reference sequence). This CDR3 is 14 amino acids long.

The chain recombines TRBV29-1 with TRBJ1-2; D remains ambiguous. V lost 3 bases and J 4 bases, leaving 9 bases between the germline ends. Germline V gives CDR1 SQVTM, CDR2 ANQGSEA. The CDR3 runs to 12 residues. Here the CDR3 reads CSVEPGAYGYTF. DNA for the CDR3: TGCAGCGTTGAGCCGGGAGCCTATGGCTACACCTTC. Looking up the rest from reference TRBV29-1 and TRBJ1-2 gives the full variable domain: SAVISQKPSRDICQRGTSLTIQCQVDSQVTMMFWYRQQPGQSLTLIATANQGSEATYESGFVIDKFPISRPNLTFSTLTVSNMSPEDSSIYLCSVEPGAYGYTFGSGTRLTVV.

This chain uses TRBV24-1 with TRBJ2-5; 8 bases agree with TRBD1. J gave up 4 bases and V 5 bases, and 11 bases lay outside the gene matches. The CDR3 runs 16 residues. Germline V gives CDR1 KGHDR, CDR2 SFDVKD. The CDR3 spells CATSGATGESGETQYF. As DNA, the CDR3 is TGTGCCACCAGTGGGGCGACAGGGGAATCAGGAGAGACCCAGTACTTC.

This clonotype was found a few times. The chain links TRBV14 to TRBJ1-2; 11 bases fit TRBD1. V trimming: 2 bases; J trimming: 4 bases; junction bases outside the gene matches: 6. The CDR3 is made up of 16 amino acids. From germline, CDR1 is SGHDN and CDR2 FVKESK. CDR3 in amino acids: CASSQLGTGGSYGYTF. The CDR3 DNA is TGTGCCAGCAGCCAACTCGGGACAGGGGGAAGCTATGGCTACACCTTC.

CDR3 protein: CASSPTSENTGELFF. In DNA form, the CDR3 reads TGTGCCAGCAGCCCGACTAGCGAGAACACCGGGGAGCTGTTTTTT. The V call is TRBV7-3, the J call TRBJ2-2, with 8 bases matching TRBD2. CDR3 length: 15 residues. Germline CDR1 SGHTA, CDR2 FQGTGA. V lost 5 bases and J lost 1; bases outside the gene matches: 3.

CDR3 protein: CASSLDYRGFEAFF. The DNA for the CDR3 is TGTGCCAGCAGCTTGGATTACCGAGGTTTCGAAGCTTTCTTT. V gene TRBV7-9 combines with J gene TRBJ1-1; D unclear. Trimming took 3 bases from V and 8 from J, leaving 16 bases between them. The length of the CDR3 is 14 residues. Looked up from germline, CDR1 is SEHNR and CDR2 is FQNEAQ (reference sequence).

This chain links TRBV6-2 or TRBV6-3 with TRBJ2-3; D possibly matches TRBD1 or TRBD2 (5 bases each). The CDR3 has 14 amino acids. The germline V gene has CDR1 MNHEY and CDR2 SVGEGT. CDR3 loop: CVIGTPALTDTQYF. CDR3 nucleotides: TGTGTCATTGGGACCCCAGCTTTAACAGATACGCAGTATTTT.

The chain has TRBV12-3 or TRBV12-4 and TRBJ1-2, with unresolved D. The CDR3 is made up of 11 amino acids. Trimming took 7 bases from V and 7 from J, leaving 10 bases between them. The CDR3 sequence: CASTTTSGYTF. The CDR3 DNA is TGTGCCAGCACAACGACAAGTGGCTACACCTTC.

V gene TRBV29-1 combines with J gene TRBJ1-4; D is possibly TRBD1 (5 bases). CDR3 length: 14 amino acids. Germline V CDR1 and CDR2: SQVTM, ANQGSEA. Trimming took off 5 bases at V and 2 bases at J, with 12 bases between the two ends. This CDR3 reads CSVQGLNTNEKLFF. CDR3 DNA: TGCAGCGTTCAGGGTCTAAATACTAATGAAAAACTGTTTTTT.

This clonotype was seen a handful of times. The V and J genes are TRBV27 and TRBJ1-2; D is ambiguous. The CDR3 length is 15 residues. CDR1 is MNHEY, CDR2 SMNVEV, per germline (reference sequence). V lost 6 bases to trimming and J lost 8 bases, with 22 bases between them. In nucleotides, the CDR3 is TGTGCCAGCAGACGTCCGGGAAAAAATACTAGCGGCTACACCTTC. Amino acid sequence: CASRRPGKNTSGYTF.

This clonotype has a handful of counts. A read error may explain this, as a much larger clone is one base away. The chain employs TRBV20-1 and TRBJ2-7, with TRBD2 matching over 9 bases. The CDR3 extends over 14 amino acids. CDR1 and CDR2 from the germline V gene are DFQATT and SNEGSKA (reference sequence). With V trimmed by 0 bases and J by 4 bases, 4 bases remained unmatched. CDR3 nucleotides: TGCAGTGCTAGAGATAGTAGCGGGAGTTACGAGCAGTACTTC. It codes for CSARDSSGSYEQYF.

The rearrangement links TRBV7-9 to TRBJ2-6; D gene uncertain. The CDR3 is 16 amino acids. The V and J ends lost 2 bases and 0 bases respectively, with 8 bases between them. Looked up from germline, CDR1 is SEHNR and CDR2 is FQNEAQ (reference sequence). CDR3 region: CASSLIPSSGANVLTF. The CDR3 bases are TGTGCCAGCAGCTTAATCCCTAGCTCTGGGGCCAACGTCCTGACTTTC. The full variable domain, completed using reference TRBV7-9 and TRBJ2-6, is DTGVSQNPRHKITKRGQNVTFRCDPISEHNRLYWYRQTLGQGPEFLTYFQNEAQLEKSRLLSDRFSAERPKGSFSTLEIQRTEQGDSAMYLCASSLIPSSGANVLTFGAGSRLTVL.

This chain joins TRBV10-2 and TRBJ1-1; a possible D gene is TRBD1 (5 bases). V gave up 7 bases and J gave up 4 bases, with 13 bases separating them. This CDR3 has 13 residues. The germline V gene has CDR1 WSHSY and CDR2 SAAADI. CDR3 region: CASNTWGFTEAFF. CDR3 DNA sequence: TGCGCCAGCAATACGTGGGGGTTCACTGAAGCTTTCTTT.

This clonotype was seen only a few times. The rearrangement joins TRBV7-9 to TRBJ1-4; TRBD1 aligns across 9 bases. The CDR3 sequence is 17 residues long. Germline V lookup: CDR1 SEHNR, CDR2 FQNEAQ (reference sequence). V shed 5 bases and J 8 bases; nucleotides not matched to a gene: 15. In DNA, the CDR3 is TGTGCCAGCAGCATGCTCCTCCGGGACAGGGTTCAGGAAAAACTGTTTTTT. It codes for CASSMLLRDRVQEKLFF.

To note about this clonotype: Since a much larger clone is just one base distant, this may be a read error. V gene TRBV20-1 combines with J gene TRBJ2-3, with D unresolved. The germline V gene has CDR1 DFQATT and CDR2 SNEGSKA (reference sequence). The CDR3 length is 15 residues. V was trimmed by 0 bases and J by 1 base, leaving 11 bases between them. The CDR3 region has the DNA TGCAGTGCTAGAGATCCGTCCCGGGGCACAGATACGCAGTATTTT. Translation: CSARDPSRGTDTQYF.

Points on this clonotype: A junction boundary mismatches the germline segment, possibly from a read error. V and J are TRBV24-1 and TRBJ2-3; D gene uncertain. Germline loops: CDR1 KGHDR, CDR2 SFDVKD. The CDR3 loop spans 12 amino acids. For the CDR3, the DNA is TGTGCCACCATTGATAACACAGATACGCAGTATTTT. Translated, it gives CATIDNTDTQYF.

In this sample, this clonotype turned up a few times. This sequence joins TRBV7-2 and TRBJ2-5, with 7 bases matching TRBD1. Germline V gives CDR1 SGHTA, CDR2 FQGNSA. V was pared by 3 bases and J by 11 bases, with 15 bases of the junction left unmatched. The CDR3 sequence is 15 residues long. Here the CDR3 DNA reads TGTGCCAGCAGCTTTTGGCCGACGGTCCAGGGGGAGCAGTACTTC. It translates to CASSFWPTVQGEQYF.

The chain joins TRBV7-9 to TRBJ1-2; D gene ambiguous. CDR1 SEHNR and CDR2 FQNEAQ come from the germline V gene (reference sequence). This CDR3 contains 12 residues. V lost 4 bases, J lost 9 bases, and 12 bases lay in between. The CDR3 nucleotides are TGTGCCAGCAGCTACGGAAGGTTAAGCTACACCTTC. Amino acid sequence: CASSYGRLSYTF.

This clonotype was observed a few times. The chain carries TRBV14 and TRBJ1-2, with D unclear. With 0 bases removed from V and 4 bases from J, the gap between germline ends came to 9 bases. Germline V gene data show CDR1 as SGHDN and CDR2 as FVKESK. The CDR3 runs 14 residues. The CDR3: CASSQESASYGYTF. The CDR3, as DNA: TGTGCCAGCAGCCAAGAGTCCGCCAGCTATGGCTACACCTTC.

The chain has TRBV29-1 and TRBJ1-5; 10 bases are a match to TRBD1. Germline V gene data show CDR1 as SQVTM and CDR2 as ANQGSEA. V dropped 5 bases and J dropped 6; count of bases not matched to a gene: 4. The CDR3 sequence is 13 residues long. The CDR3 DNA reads TGCAGCGTTTGGACAGGGGGAACTCAGCCCCAGCATTTT. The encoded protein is CSVWTGGTQPQHF.

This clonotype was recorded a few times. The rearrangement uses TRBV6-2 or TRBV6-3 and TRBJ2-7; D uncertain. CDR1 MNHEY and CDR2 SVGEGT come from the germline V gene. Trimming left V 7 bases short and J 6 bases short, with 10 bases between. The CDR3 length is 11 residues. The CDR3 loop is CASTQASEQYF. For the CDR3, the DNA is TGTGCCAGCACCCAGGCTAGCGAGCAGTACTTC.

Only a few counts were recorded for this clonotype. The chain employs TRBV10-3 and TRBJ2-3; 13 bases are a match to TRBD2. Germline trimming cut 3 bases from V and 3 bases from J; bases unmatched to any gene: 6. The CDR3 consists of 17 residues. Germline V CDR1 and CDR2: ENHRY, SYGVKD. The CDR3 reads CAISEWTSGSETDTQYF. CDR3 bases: TGTGCCATCAGTGAATGGACTAGCGGGAGTGAAACAGATACGCAGTATTTT.

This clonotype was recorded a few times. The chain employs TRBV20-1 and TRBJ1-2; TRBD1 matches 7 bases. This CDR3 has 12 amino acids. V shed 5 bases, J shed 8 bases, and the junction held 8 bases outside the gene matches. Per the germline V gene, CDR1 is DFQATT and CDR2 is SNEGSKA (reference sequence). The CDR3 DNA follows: TGCAGTGCTTACACAGGGGTTGCGGGCTACACCTTC. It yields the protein CSAYTGVAGYTF.

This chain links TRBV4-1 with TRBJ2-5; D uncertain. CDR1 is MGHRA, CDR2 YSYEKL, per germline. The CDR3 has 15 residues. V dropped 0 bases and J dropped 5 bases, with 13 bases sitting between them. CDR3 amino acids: CASSQDRKGFETQYF. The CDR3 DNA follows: TGCGCCAGCAGCCAAGATCGGAAGGGTTTCGAGACCCAGTACTTC.

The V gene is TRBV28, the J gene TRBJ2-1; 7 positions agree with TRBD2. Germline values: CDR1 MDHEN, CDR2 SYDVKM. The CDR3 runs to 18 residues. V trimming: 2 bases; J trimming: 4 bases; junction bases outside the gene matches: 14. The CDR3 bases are TGTGCCAGCAGTTTAAGCCGGGGCGGGAGTCTACGATACAATGAGCAGTTCTTC. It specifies CASSLSRGGSLRYNEQFF.

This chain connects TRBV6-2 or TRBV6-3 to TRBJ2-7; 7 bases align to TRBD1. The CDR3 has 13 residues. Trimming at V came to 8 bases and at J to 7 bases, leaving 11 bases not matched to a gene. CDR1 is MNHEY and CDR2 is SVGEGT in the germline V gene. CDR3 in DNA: TGTGCCAGCTGGGACAGAGGGTACAATGAGCAGTACTTC. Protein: CASWDRGYNEQYF.